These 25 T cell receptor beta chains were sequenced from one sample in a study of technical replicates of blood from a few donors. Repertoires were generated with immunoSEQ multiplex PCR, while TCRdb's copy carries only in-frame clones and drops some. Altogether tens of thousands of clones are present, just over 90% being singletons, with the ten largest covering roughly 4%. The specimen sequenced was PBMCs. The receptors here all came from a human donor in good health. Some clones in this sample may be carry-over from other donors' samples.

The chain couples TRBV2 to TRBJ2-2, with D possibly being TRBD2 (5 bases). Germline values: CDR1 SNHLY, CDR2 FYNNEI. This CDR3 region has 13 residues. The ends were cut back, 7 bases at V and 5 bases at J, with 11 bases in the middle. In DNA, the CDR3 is TGTGCCAGCACCAAAGAGCGGACCGGGGAGCTGTTTTTT. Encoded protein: CASTKERTGELFF.

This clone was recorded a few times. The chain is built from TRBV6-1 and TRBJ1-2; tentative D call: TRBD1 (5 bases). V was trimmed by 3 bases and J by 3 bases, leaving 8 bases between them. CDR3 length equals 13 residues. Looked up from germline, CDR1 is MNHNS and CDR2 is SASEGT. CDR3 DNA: TGTGCCAGCAGTGAGGACACCTACTATGGCTACACCTTC. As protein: CASSEDTYYGYTF.

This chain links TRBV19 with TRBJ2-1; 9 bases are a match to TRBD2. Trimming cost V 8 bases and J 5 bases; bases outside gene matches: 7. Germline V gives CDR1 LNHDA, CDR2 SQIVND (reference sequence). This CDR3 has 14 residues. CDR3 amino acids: CASSSGRPNNEQFF. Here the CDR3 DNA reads TGTGCCAGTTCGAGCGGGAGGCCTAACAATGAGCAGTTCTTC.

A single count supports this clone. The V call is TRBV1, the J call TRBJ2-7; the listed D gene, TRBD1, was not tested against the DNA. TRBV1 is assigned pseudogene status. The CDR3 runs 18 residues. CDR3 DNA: TGCACCAGCAGCCAAGCCCCAAGGGGTCCGGACAGGGTCTACGAGCAGTACTTC. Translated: CTSSQAPRGPDRVYEQYF.

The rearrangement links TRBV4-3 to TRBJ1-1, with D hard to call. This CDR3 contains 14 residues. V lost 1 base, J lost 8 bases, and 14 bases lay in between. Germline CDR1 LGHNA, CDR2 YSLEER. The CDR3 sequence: CASSQGIRVWEAFF. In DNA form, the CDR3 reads TGCGCCAGCAGCCAAGGAATCCGGGTATGGGAAGCTTTCTTT.

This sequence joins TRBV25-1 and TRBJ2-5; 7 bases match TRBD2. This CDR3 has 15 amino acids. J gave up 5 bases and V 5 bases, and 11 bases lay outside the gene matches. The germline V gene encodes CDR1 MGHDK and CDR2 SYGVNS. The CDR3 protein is CASSQPPGRAETQYF. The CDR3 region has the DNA TGTGCCAGCAGTCAACCACCGGGGAGGGCTGAGACCCAGTACTTC.

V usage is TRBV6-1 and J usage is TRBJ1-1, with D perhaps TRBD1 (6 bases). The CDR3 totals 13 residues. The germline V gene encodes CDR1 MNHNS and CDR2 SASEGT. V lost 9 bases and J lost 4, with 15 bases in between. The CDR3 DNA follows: TGTGCCAGTGGCAAGACAGGTTTCACTGAAGCTTTCTTT. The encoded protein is CASGKTGFTEAFF.

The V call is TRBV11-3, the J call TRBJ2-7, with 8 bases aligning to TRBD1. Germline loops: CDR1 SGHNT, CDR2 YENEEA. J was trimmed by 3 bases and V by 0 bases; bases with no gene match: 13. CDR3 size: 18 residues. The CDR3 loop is CASSLELVRDRRYYEQYF. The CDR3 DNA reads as TGTGCCAGCAGCTTAGAACTAGTAAGGGACAGGCGTTACTACGAGCAGTACTTC.

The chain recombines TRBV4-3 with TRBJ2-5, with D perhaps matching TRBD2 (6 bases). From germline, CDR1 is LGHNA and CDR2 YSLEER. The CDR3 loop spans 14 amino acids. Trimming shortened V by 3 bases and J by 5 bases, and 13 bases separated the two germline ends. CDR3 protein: CASSHTTRGETQYF. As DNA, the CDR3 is TGCGCCAGCAGCCATACGACTAGAGGGGAGACCCAGTACTTC.

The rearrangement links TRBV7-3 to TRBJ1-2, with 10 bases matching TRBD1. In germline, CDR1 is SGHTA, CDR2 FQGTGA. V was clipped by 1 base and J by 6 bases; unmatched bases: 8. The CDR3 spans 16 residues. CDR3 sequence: CASSLNDRGRHDGYTF. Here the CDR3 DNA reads TGTGCCAGCAGCTTAAATGACAGGGGGCGCCATGATGGCTACACCTTC.

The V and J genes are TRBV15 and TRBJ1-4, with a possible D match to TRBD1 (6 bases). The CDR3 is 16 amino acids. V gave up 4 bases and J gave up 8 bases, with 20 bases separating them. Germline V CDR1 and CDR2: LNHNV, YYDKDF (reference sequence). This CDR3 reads CATSTTIGQGSEKLFF. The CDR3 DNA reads TGTGCCACCAGCACTACCATCGGGCAGGGGAGCGAAAAACTGTTTTTT.

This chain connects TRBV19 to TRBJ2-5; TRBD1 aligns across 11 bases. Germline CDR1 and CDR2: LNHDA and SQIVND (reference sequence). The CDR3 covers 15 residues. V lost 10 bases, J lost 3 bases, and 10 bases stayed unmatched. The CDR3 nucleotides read TGTGCCACGAGTCCCGGGACAGGGGGAAAAGAGACCCAGTACTTC. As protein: CATSPGTGGKETQYF.

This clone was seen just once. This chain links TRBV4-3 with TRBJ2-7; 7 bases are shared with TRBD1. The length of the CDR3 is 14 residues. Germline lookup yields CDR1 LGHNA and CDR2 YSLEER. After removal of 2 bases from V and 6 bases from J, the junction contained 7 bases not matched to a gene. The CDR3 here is CASSQNPRQGEQYF. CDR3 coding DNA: TGCGCCAGCAGCCAAAACCCTAGACAGGGCGAGCAGTACTTC.

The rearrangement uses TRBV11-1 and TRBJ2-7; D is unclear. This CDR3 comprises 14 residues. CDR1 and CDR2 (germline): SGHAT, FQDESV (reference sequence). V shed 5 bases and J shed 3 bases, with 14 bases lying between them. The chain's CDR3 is CASSGTGSSYEQYF. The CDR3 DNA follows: TGTGCCAGCAGCGGAACTGGTAGCAGCTACGAGCAGTACTTC.

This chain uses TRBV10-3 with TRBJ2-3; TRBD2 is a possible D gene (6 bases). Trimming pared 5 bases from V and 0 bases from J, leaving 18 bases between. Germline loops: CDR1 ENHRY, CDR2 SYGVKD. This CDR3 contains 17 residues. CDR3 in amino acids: CAISSSANSASTDTQYF. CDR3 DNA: TGTGCCATCAGTTCTAGCGCGAACTCCGCTAGCACAGATACGCAGTATTTT.

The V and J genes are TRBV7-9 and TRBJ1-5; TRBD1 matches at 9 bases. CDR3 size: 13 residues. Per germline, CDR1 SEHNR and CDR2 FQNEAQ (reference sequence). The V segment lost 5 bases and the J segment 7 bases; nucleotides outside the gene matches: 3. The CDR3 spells CASSGQGWQPQHF. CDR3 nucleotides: TGTGCCAGCAGCGGACAGGGGTGGCAGCCCCAGCATTTT.

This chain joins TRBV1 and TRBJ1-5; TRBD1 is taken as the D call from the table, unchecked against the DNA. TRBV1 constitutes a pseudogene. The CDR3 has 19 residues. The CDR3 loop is CTSSQDGGRGQGGNQPQHF. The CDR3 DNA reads TGCACCAGCAGCCAAGATGGCGGCAGGGGGCAAGGAGGGAATCAGCCCCAGCATTTT.

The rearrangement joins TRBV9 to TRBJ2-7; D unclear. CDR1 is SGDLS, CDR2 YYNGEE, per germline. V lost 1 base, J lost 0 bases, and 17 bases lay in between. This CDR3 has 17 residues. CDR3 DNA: TGTGCCAGCAGCGTATCAAGCACAGCTTATAGCTCCTACGAGCAGTACTTC. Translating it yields CASSVSSTAYSSYEQYF.

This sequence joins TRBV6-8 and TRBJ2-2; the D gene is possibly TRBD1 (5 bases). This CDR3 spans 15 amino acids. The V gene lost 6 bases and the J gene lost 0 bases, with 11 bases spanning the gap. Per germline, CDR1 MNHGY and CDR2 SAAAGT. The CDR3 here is CASSLGVPNTGELFF. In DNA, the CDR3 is TGTGCCAGCAGCCTAGGGGTACCGAACACCGGGGAGCTGTTTTTT.

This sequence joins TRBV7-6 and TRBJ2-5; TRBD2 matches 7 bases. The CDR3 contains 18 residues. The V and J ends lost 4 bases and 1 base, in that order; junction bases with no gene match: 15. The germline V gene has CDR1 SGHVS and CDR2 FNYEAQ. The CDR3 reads CASSWGSRASGTQETQYF. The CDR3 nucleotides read TGTGCCAGCAGCTGGGGGTCCAGGGCTAGCGGAACCCAAGAGACCCAGTACTTC.

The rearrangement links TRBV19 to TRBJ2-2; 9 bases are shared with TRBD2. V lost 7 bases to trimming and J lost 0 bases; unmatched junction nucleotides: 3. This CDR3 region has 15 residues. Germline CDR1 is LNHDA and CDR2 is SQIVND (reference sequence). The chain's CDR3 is CASKGGGANTGELFF. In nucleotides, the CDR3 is TGTGCCAGTAAAGGCGGGGGGGCGAACACCGGGGAGCTGTTTTTT.

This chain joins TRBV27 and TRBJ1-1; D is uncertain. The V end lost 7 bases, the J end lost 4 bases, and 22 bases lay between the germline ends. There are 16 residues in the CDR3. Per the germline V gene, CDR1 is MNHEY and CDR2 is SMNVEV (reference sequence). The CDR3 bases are TGTGCCAGCACCCCCGAATGGATTTTCGGGAGCACTGAAGCTTTCTTT. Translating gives CASTPEWIFGSTEAFF.

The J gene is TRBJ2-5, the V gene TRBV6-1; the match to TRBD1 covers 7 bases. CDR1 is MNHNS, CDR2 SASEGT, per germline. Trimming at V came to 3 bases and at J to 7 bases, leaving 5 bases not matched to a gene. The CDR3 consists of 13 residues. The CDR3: CASSDIGGGTQYF. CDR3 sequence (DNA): TGTGCCAGCAGTGATATAGGGGGCGGGACCCAGTACTTC.

CDR3 DNA: TGTGCCAGCAGTTCTAGCGAGGTACCTACAAATGAGCAGTTCTTC. It codes for CASSSSEVPTNEQFF. The rearrangement links TRBV6-5 to TRBJ2-1; a weak D match, TRBD2 (6 bases). The germline gives CDR1 MNHEY, CDR2 SVGAGI. The CDR3 runs to 15 residues. The V and J ends lost 4 bases and 7 bases respectively, with 17 bases between them.

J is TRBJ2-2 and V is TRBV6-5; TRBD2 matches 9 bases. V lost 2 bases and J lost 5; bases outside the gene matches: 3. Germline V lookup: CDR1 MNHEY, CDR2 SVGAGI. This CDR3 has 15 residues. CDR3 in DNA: TGTGCCAGCAGTTACCGAAGCGGGGGGACCGGGGAGCTGTTTTTT. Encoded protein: CASSYRSGGTGELFF.